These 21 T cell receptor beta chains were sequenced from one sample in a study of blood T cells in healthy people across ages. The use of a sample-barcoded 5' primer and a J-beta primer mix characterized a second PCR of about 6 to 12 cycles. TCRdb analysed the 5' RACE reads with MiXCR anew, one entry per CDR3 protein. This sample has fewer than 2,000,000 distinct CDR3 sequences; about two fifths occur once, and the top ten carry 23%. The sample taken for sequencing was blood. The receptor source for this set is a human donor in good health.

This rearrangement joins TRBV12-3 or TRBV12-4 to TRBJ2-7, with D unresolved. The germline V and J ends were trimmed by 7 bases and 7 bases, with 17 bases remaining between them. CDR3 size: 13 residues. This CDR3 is CASTVHWAVEQYF. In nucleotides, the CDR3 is TGTGCCAGCACAGTTCACTGGGCGGTTGAGCAGTACTTC.

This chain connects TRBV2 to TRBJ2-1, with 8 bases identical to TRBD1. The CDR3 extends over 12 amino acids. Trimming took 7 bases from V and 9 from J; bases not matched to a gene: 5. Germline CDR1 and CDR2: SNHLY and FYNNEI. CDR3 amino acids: CASTEQGGEQFF. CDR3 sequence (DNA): TGTGCCAGCACCGAACAGGGGGGTGAGCAGTTCTTC.

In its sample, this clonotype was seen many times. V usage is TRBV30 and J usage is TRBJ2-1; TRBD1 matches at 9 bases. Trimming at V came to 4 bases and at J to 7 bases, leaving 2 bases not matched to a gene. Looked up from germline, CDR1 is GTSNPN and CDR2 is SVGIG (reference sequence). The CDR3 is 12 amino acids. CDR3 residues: CAWNRGQNEQFF. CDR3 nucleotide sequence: TGTGCCTGGAACAGGGGGCAGAATGAGCAGTTCTTC.

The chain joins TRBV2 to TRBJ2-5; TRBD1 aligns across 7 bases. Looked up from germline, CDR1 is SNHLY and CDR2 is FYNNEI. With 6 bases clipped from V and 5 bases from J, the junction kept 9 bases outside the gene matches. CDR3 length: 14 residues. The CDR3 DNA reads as TGTGCCAGCAGACACAGGGGCTCGGGGGAGACCCAGTACTTC. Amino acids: CASRHRGSGETQYF.

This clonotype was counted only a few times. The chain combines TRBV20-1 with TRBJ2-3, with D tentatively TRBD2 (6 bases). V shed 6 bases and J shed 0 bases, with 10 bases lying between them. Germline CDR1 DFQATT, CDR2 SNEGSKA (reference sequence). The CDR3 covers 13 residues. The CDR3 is CSAGGESTDTQYF. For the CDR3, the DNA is TGCAGTGCCGGCGGGGAGAGCACAGATACGCAGTATTTT.

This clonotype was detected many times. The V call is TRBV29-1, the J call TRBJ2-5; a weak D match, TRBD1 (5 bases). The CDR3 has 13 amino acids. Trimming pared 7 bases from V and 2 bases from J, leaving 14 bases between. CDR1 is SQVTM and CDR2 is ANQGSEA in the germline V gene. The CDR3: CSALNDRQETQYF. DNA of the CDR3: TGCAGCGCCCTTAACGACAGACAAGAGACCCAGTACTTC.

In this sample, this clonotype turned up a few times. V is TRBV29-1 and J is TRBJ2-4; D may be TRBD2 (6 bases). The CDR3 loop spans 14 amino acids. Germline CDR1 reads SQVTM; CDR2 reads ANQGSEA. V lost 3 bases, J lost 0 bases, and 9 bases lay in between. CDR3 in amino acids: CSVEREAAKNIQYF. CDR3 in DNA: TGCAGCGTTGAGAGGGAGGCAGCCAAAAACATTCAGTACTTC.

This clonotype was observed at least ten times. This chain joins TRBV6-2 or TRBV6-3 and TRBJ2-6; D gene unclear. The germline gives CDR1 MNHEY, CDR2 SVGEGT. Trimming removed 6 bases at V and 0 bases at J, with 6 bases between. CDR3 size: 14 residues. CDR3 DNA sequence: TGTGCCAGCAGCTTACCCTCTGGGGCCAACGTCCTGACTTTC. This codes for CASSLPSGANVLTF.

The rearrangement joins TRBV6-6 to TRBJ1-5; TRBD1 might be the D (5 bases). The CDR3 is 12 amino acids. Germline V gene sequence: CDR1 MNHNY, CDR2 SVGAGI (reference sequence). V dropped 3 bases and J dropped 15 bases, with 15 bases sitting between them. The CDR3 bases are TGTGCCAGCAGTTATGATTCGCAGGGTTCGCATTTT. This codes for CASSYDSQGSHF.

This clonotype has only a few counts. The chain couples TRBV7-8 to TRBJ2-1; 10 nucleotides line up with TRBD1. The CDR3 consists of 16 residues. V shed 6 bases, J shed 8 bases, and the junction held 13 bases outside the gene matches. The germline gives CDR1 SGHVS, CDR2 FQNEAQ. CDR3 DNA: TGTGCCAGCAGATCCTCCGGGACAGGGGTGGAGGATGAGCAGTTCTTC. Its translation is CASRSSGTGVEDEQFF.

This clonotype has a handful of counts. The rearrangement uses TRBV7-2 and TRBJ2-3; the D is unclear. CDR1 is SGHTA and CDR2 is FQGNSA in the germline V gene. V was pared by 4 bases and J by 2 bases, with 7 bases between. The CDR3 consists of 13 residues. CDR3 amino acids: CASSSLHTDTQYF. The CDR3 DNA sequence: TGTGCCAGCAGCTCGCTCCACACAGATACGCAGTATTTT.

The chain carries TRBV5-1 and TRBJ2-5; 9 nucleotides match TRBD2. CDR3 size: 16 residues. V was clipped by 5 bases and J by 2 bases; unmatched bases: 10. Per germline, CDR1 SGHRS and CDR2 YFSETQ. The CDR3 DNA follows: TGCGCCAGCAGGATCAATAGCGGGGGCCCTCAAGAGACCCAGTACTTC. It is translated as CASRINSGGPQETQYF.

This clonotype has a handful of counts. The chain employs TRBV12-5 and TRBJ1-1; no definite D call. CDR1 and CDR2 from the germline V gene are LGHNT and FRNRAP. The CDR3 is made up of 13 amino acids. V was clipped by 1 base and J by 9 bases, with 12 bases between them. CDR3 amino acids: CASGLEIWGKAFF. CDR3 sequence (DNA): TGTGCTAGTGGTTTGGAGATTTGGGGTAAAGCTTTCTTT. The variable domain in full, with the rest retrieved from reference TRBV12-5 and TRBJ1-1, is DARVTQTPRHKVTEMGQEVTMRCQPILGHNTVFWYRQTMMQGLELLAYFRNRAPLDDSGMPKDRFSAEMPDATLATLKIQPSEPRDSAVYFCASGLEIWGKAFFGQGTRLTVV.

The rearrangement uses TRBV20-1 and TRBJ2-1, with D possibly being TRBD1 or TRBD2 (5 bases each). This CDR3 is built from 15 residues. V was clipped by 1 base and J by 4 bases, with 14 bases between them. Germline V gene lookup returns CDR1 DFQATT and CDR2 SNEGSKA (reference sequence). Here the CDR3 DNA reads TGCAGTGCTAGAGTAGGGAGACAGCCGTACAATGAGCAGTTCTTC. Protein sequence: CSARVGRQPYNEQFF.

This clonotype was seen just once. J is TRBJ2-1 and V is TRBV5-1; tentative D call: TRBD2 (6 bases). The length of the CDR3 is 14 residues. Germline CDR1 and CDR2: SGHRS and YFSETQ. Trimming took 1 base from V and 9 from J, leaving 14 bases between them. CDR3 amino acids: CASSLTSGQVEQFF. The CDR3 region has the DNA TGCGCCAGCAGCTTGACCAGCGGGCAGGTTGAGCAGTTCTTC.

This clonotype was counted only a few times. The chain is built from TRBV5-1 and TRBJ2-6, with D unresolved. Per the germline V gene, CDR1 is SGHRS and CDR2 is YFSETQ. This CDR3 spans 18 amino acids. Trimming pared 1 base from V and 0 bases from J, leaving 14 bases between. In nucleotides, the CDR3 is TGCGCCAGCAGCTTGAGGAGTTTCCCCCGCTCTGGGGCCAACGTCCTGACTTTC. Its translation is CASSLRSFPRSGANVLTF. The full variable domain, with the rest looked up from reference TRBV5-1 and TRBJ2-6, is KAGVTQTPRYLIKTRGQQVTLSCSPISGHRSVSWYQQTPGQGLQFLFEYFSETQRNKGNFPGRFSGRQFSNSRSEMNVSTLELGDSALYLCASSLRSFPRSGANVLTFGAGSRLTVL.

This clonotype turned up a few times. In DNA, the CDR3 is TGTGCCAGCAGCACGACAGGGAACCCCGCCGGAGGGGTCAGAGGCTACACCTTC. This gives the protein CASSTTGNPAGGVRGYTF. The chain combines TRBV4-2 with TRBJ1-2; 7 nucleotides line up with TRBD1. V was clipped by 5 bases and J by 8 bases; unmatched bases: 23. This CDR3 is built from 18 residues. Per the germline V gene, CDR1 is LGHNA and CDR2 is YNFKEQ.

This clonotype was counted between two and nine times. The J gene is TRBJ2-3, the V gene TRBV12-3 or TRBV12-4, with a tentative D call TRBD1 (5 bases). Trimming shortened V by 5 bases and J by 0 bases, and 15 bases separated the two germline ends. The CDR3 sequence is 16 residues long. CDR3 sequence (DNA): TGTGCCAGCAGTCTCGACAGCGCTTCTAGCACAGATACGCAGTATTTT. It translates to CASSLDSASSTDTQYF.

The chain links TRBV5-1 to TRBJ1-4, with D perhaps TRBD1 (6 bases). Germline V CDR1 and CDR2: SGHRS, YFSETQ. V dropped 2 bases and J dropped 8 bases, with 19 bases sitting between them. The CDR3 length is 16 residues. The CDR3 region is CASSFVGGPGLEKLFF. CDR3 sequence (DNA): TGCGCCAGCAGCTTTGTAGGGGGGCCGGGACTCGAAAAACTGTTTTTT. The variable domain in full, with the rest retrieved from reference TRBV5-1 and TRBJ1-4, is KAGVTQTPRYLIKTRGQQVTLSCSPISGHRSVSWYQQTPGQGLQFLFEYFSETQRNKGNFPGRFSGRQFSNSRSEMNVSTLELGDSALYLCASSFVGGPGLEKLFFGSGTQLSVL.

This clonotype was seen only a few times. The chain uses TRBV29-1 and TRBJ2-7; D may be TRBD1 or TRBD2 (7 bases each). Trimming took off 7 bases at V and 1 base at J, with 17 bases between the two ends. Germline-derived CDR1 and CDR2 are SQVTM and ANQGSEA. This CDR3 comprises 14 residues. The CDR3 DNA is TGCAGCGCCCTGGGGGGGACAGTTTCCTACGAGCAGTACTTC. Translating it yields CSALGGTVSYEQYF.

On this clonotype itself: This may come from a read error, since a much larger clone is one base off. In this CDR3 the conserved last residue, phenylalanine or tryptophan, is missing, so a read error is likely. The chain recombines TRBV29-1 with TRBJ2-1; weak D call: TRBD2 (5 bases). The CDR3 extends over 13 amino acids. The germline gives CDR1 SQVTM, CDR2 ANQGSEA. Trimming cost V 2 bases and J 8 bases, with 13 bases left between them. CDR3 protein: CSVEIRAAHEQFL. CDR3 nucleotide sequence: TGCAGCGTTGAAATTCGAGCGGCCCATGAGCAGTTCTTA.